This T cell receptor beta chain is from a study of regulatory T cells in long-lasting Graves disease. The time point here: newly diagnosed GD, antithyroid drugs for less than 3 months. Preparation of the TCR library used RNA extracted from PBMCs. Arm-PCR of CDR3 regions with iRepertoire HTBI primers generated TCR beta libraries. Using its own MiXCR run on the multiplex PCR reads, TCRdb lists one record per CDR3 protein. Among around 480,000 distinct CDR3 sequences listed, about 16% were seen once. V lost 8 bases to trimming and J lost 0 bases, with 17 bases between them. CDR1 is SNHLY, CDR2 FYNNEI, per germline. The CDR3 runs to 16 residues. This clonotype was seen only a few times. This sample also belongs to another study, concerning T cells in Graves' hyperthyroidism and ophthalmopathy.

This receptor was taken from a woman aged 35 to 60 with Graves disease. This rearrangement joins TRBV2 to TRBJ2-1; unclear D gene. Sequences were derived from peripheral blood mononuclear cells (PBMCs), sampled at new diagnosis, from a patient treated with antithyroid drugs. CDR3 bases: TGTGCCAGCTTTGACTCCCCCTCGCGCTCCTACAATGAGCAGTTCTTC. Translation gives CASFDSPSRSYNEQFF.